A selection of T cell receptor beta chains follows, all from one sample in a study of T cells in Graves' hyperthyroidism and ophthalmopathy. TCRdb processed the multiplex PCR reads anew with MiXCR; each CDR3 protein has one entry. The data show almost 600,000 distinct CDR3 sequences, about 43% seen once. Sequenced input: peripheral blood or thyroid tissue (not recorded which). These receptors originate from a woman younger than 35 with Graves' hyperthyroidism. Both conserved end residues are part of each CDR3. The D gene is left open where the match is weak. A clone size is listed for some rows: how often the clone was seen (once, few, many), or a class if it is expanded.

v_call,d_call,j_call,clone_size,cdr3_aa,cdr3_nt
TRBV5-4,.,TRBJ2-3,.,CASSPRAYSSTDTQYF,TGTGCCAGCAGCCCGAGGGCCTACTCTAGCACAGATACGCAGTATTTT
TRBV29-1,.,TRBJ1-2,.,CSVEAARDGYTF,TGCAGCGTTGAGGCGGCGCGGGATGGCTACACCTTC
TRBV10-3,.,TRBJ1-2,.,CAGATNYGYTF,TGTGCAGGCGCCACTAACTATGGCTACACCTTC
TRBV12-3/TRBV12-4,.,TRBJ1-2,many,CASTRAGGYGYTF,TGTGCCAGCACACGCGCGGGGGGGTATGGCTACACCTTC
TRBV11-1,.,TRBJ2-7,.,CASSAIVRDEQYF,TGTGCCAGCAGCGCTATCGTTCGCGACGAGCAGTACTTC
TRBV7-2,.,TRBJ2-1,.,CASSLRSSYNEQFF,TGTGCCAGCAGTTTGCGCAGCAGCTACAATGAGCAGTTCTTC
TRBV29-1,.,TRBJ1-1,many,CSVLGRNTEAFF,TGCAGCGTCTTAGGAAGGAACACTGAAGCTTTCTTT
TRBV12-3/TRBV12-4,.,TRBJ1-1,.,CASKGGGGEAFF,TGTGCCAGCAAAGGGGGGGGCGGTGAAGCTTTCTTT
TRBV2,.,TRBJ2-5,many,CASTQGGARQETQYF,TGTGCCAGCACTCAAGGGGGGGCTCGCCAAGAGACCCAGTACTTC
TRBV20-1,.,TRBJ2-3,.,CSARQRWPDTQYF,TGCAGTGCTAGACAAAGATGGCCAGATACGCAGTATTTT
TRBV10-3,.,TRBJ2-7,many,CAISDAREWGYEQYF,TGTGCCATCAGTGATGCTCGGGAGTGGGGGTACGAGCAGTACTTC
TRBV12-3/TRBV12-4,.,TRBJ1-4,.,CASTSREGRADEKLFF,TGTGCCAGCACCAGCAGGGAGGGCAGGGCAGATGAAAAACTGTTTTTT
TRBV20-1,.,TRBJ2-7,many,CSARLWGGTDSYEQYF,TGCAGTGCTAGACTCTGGGGCGGGACGGACTCCTACGAGCAGTACTTC
TRBV7-9,.,TRBJ2-7,.,CASSQGSGLGRNEQYF,TGTGCCAGCAGTCAGGGGAGCGGCCTGGGTCGGAATGAGCAGTACTTC
TRBV2,.,TRBJ1-2,many,CASSGRTNYGYTF,TGTGCCAGCAGTGGGAGGACAAATTATGGCTACACCTTC
TRBV7-7,.,TRBJ2-5,many,CASSPSWGLGETQYF,TGTGCCAGCAGCCCCTCATGGGGGTTGGGGGAGACCCAGTACTTC
TRBV7-9,TRBD2,TRBJ2-1,.,CVSSSSGRLQREQFF,TGTGTCAGCAGCTCCAGCGGGAGGCTCCAAAGGGAGCAGTTCTTC
TRBV2,TRBD1,TRBJ1-2,.,CASSQNSGSGTGSRRYTF,TGTGCCAGCAGCCAAAACTCTGGATCCGGGACAGGGTCTCGGCGCTACACCTTC
TRBV7-8,TRBD1,TRBJ2-7,few,CASSIGTGESYEQYF,TGCGCCAGCAGCATCGGGACAGGGGAATCCTACGAGCAGTACTTC
TRBV20-1,.,TRBJ2-7,few,CSARDPLRQGFYEQYF,TGCAGTGCTAGAGATCCCCTTAGGCAGGGGTTCTACGAGCAGTACTTC
TRBV30,.,TRBJ2-7,.,CAWTPRNSYEQYF,TGTGCCTGGACCCCACGAAATTCCTACGAGCAGTACTTC
TRBV29-1,.,TRBJ2-7,.,CSLEGRGSYEQYF,TGCAGCTTGGAAGGCCGAGGGTCCTACGAGCAGTACTTC
TRBV15,.,TRBJ2-7,many,CATSRGPGLGYEQYF,TGTGCCACCAGCAGAGGCCCAGGGTTAGGGTACGAGCAGTACTTC
TRBV19,.,TRBJ2-2,many,CASSIWGELFF,TGTGCCAGTAGTATATGGGGGGAGCTGTTTTTT
TRBV6-5,.,TRBJ1-5,many,CARVVVTGGNQPQHF,TGTGCCAGGGTTGTAGTAACCGGGGGCAATCAGCCCCAGCATTTT
TRBV6-1,TRBD1,TRBJ1-1,many,CASSERQGGTEAFF,TGTGCCAGCAGTGAACGACAGGGCGGCACTGAAGCTTTCTTT
TRBV7-3,.,TRBJ1-1,once,CASALNVGGEAFF,TGTGCCAGCGCGCTTAATGTGGGCGGTGAAGCTTTCTTT
TRBV3-1,.,TRBJ2-7,many,CASSQEGGYEQYF,TGTGCCAGCAGCCAAGAAGGCGGGTACGAGCAGTACTTC
TRBV5-1,.,TRBJ1-5,once,CASSLTRDQPQHF,TGCGCCAGCAGCTTGACCAGGGACCAGCCCCAGCATTTT
TRBV5-1,.,TRBJ2-3,few,CASSFEADTQYF,TGCGCCAGCAGCTTCGAGGCAGATACGCAGTATTTT
TRBV2,TRBD1,TRBJ2-3,.,CASSEWDRGLGTDTQYF,TGTGCCAGCAGTGAATGGGACAGGGGATTGGGCACAGATACGCAGTATTTT
TRBV7-9,TRBD2,TRBJ2-5,.,CASSPRLWREGRETQYF,TGTGCCAGCAGCCCAAGGTTGTGGCGGGAGGGCCGAGAGACCCAGTACTTC
TRBV2,.,TRBJ2-2,once,CASGKLRDTGELFF,TGTGCCAGCGGGAAATTAAGGGACACCGGGGAGCTATTTTTT
TRBV5-1,.,TRBJ1-1,.,CASSLGGPKAFF,TGCGCCAGCAGCTTGGGAGGTCCTAAAGCTTTCTTT
TRBV24-1,.,TRBJ2-5,many,CATSDTGRIQETQYF,TGTGCCACCAGTGACACGGGACGGATTCAAGAGACCCAGTACTTC
TRBV20-1,TRBD1,TRBJ2-5,.,CSARDGTGDWETQYF,TGCAGTGCTAGAGATGGGACAGGGGACTGGGAGACCCAGTACTTC